One T cell receptor (beta chain) is described in this entry. Its antigen remains unidentified. Germline and junction disagree at one end, which may indicate a read error. This entry belongs to a study of CD8+CD57+ T cells in acquired aplastic anemia. Study context: Each DNA sample taken from sorted CD4+ and CD8+ cells came to around 2.9 ug on average. General study findings and limits: Patients shared some 30 CD8+ CDR3 sequences with controls.

This CDR3 is 13 amino acids long. Germline V gene sequence: CDR1 SGHTS, CDR2 YDEGEE. It was genomic DNA that served as the template for profiling TCR beta VDJ and CDR3. One entry per CDR3 protein, called by TCRdb with MiXCR from the reads. Of fewer than 80,000 distinct CDR3 sequences in the sample, around 70% were seen once. Patients picked for sequencing had shown CD8+CD57+ cell expansion detected by flow cytometry. Severe acquired aplastic anemia was the diagnosis recorded for all patients. Therapy had not been given to patients before blood sampling. Sequencing used sorted CD4+, CD8+, or CD8+CD57+ T cells (not recorded which) from PBMCs. This sequence was found in a human donor with aplastic anemia. The rearrangement links TRBV5-8 to TRBJ1-2; D not certain. The CDR3 region has the DNA TGTGCCAGCAGCCCCTCCCGAAACTATGACTACACCTTC. It codes for CASSPSRNYDYTF.